Sequencing of this T cell receptor (beta chain) was carried out in a study of blood T cell repertoires in COVID-19. Losses at the gene ends were 3 bases for V and 2 bases for J; bases not matched to a gene: 5. CDR1 is MRHNA and CDR2 is SNTAGT in the germline V gene. The CDR3 extends over 16 amino acids. In the original workflow: Nucleated cell counts were estimated from reference gene primer amplification. Using immunoSEQ multiplex PCR, the repertoire was profiled, and TCRdb retains in-frame clones only, with some absent. V, J and clone size were drawn from that table, and D and trimming were deduced from the DNA. Of over 120,000 clones in the sample, about 87% are singletons; the top ten hold 8.6%.

The clonotype was recovered from a woman aged 50 to 65 with active or convalescent COVID-19. The specimen was peripheral blood. The gene calls are TRBV6-4 and TRBJ2-3; 10 bases are a match to TRBD2. Here the CDR3 reads CASSEQAGGLTDTQYF. CDR3 bases: TGTGCCAGCAGTGAACAAGCGGGGGGGCTCACAGATACGCAGTATTTT.